These T cell receptor beta chains were read from a single sample in a study of CXCR3-negative and CXCR3-positive naive CD8 T cells. TCRdb derives one entry per CDR3 protein from the 5' RACE reads, leaving out DNA. The sample holds 90,000 to 95,000 distinct CDR3 sequences. The sequenced material came from naive CXCR3- CD8+ T cells from blood. The origin of the receptors is a human donor in good health. Some clones in this sample may be carry-over from other donors' samples. CDR3s include the opening cysteine and the closing phenylalanine or tryptophan.

TRBJ2-7 TRBV6-2/TRBV6-3 CASSYPFNVYEQYF
TRBJ2-1 TRBV25-1 CASSATDSLYNEQFF
TRBJ2-7 TRBV6-5 CASRAGQGHEQYF
TRBJ1-2 TRBV9 CASWSPNYGYTF
TRBJ2-1 TRBV12-3/TRBV12-4 CASSTLAGGANEQFF
TRBJ1-5 TRBV7-2 CASSLGVGESNQPQHF
TRBJ2-7 TRBV2 CASSEAPGPYEQYF
TRBJ1-2 TRBV21-1 CASSKGQKAFYGYTF
TRBJ2-3 TRBV29-1 CRPVAGGLTDTQYF
TRBJ2-7 TRBV28 CASSPLGQVGEQYF
TRBJ1-1 TRBV7-9 CASRGGNTEAFF
TRBJ1-6 TRBV4-2 CASSQEDRGEDPLHF
TRBJ2-1 TRBV27 CASSPISNEQFF
TRBJ2-1 TRBV29-1 CSVEDLGGLSSYNEQFF
TRBJ2-1 TRBV7-2 CASSLEVAGPYNEQFF
TRBJ2-5 TRBV29-1 CSAGTLGGETQYF
TRBJ2-7 TRBV7-7 CASSLGAGVTEQYF
TRBJ1-1 TRBV20-1 CSASTGTGTEAFF
TRBJ2-1 TRBV20-1 CSARVSGELRNEQFF
TRBJ2-1 TRBV29-1 CSVARDRPLGEQFF
TRBJ2-1 TRBV29-1 CSVDPSGVSSYNEQFF
TRBJ2-5 TRBV2 CASSRPGGSYQETQYF
TRBJ2-3 TRBV4-3 CASSQGTGHTDTQYF
TRBJ2-5 TRBV6-2/TRBV6-3 CASSYSRDRGVETQYF
TRBJ2-1 TRBV21-1 CASIKKRLADEQFF
TRBJ2-3 TRBV5-6 CASSPQGPDTQYF
TRBJ2-3 TRBV7-6 CASSLAGRLAADTQYF
TRBJ2-5 TRBV28 CASSLGLAGETQYF
TRBJ2-7 TRBV5-1 CASSPGQGGAYEQYF
TRBJ2-7 TRBV4-1 CASSQGAGGADSYEQYF
TRBJ2-2 TRBV29-1 CSVSGSPRYTGELFF
TRBJ1-1 TRBV27 CASRYGTGNTEAFF
TRBJ2-1 TRBV15 CATSRVGLALYNEQFF
TRBJ1-5 TRBV5-1 CASSPGQRPNQPQHF
TRBJ2-2 TRBV7-3 CASSLGTGATGELFF
TRBJ2-5 TRBV7-9 CASSLRDSQETQYF
TRBJ2-3 TRBV20-1 CSAGGTSVSSLAQYF
TRBJ2-7 TRBV20-1 CSATPTWDDYEQYF
TRBJ2-5 TRBV29-1 CSVDSGPRGTQYF
TRBJ1-2 TRBV7-9 CASSTTHDRGNYGYTF
TRBJ2-7 TRBV27 CASSLGTPRGEQYF
TRBJ1-2 TRBV7-9 CASSFLSDRSNYGYTF
TRBJ2-1 TRBV27 CASSYGTANNEQFF
TRBJ2-7 TRBV7-6 CASSLGWGGLGTYEQYF
TRBJ1-1 TRBV7-9 CASSSQTGVWVTEAFF
TRBJ2-2 TRBV7-9 CASSDASGGRYTGELFF
TRBJ2-2 TRBV29-1 CSVFRPTGELFF
TRBJ2-5 TRBV5-1 CASSLPLWGLPQETQYF
TRBJ2-4 TRBV29-1 CSVGDLGRNIQYF
TRBJ2-5 TRBV20-1 CRVPADRGRETQYF
TRBJ1-4 TRBV7-6 CASSLDFSAGGQEKLFF
TRBJ1-3 TRBV4-3 CASSQEPGQGSGNTIYF
TRBJ2-3 TRBV28 CASRPGLPFTDTQYF